The rows below give T cell receptor beta chains drawn from one sample of a study of PD-L1 blockade in urothelial cancer. Clones were sequenced by immunoSEQ multiplex PCR, and TCRdb holds only the in-frame ones, with some missing. Of approximately 110,000 clones listed, about 85% are singletons. Sample: PBMCs, taken around atezolizumab (anti-PD-L1) treatment. Every receptor here comes from a man aged 50-60 years with urothelial cancer. Both conserved end residues are part of each CDR3. Fields, in order: D gene, clone size, V gene, J gene, CDR3 DNA, CDR3 protein. The D gene is left open where the match is weak. A row's size may be missing; if present it is once, few, many or a size class.

>.|.|TRBV5-1|TRBJ2-5
TGCGCCAGCAGCTTGGGCAGGGGAGAGACCCAGTACTTC
CASSLGRGETQYF
>TRBD2|.|TRBV5-1|TRBJ2-2
TGCGCCAGCAGCCCCCGACTAGCGGGAGTCGGGGAGCTGTTTTTT
CASSPRLAGVGELFF
>.|.|TRBV29-1|TRBJ1-2
TGCAGCGTTGAATTAGGGGGACCCTCCAGTACCAGCTACACCTTC
CSVELGGPSSTSYTF
>TRBD1|.|TRBV2|TRBJ2-2
TGTGCCAGATCAGTCTCATTTGCCGGGACAGCCACCGGGGAGCTGTTTTTT
CARSVSFAGTATGELFF
>.|few|TRBV30|TRBJ2-7
TGTGCCTGGAGCGCACAGGTCTACGAGCAGTACTTC
CAWSAQVYEQYF
>TRBD2|.|TRBV9|TRBJ2-1
TGTGCCAGCAGCATCGGACTAGCGGGGCTCAACAATGAGCAGTTCTTC
CASSIGLAGLNNEQFF
>.|.|TRBV6-5|TRBJ1-6
TGTGCCAGCAGTTACTCGGGACATGGGGTAGAGCCCCTCCACTTT
CASSYSGHGVEPLHF
>.|.|TRBV9|TRBJ2-1
TGTGCCAGCAGTCCAACTCTGAACCCTTCCTACAATGAGCAGTTCTTC
CASSPTLNPSYNEQFF
>.|.|TRBV28|TRBJ1-1
TGTGCCAGCAGTTTGGTGAGGAACACTGAAGCTTTCTTT
CASSLVRNTEAFF
>.|.|TRBV5-1|TRBJ1-1
TGCGCCAGCAGCCCGGGACATTCAAGGGGTGCCACTGAAGCTTTCTTT
CASSPGHSRGATEAFF
>TRBD1|once|TRBV6-1|TRBJ1-4
TGTGCCAGCAGTGCCGGTGCGGGGACAGGGAATGAAAAACTGTTTTTT
CASSAGAGTGNEKLFF
>.|.|TRBV18|TRBJ1-4
TGTGCCAGCTCAAGGGGCCCTCCTACAACTAATGAAAAACTGTTTTTT
CASSRGPPTTNEKLFF
>TRBD1|.|TRBV6-5|TRBJ1-1
TGTGCCAGCAGTTCCCATGGGACAGGGGATACTGAAGCTTTCTTT
CASSSHGTGDTEAFF
>TRBD2|.|TRBV5-1|TRBJ2-1
TGCGCCAGCAGCTCGGGACTAGCGGGAGCATCTGAGCAGTTCTTC
CASSSGLAGASEQFF
>.|.|TRBV18|TRBJ2-2
TGTGCCAGCTCACCTCGCGGAGGACAGTTCGCGAACACCGGGGAGCTGTTTTTT
CASSPRGGQFANTGELFF
>.|.|TRBV5-1|TRBJ1-4
TGCGCCAGCAGCTTGTGGGGAGGGACACCCAATGAAAAACTGTTTTTT
CASSLWGGTPNEKLFF
>TRBD2|once|TRBV13|TRBJ2-1
TGTGCCAGCAGCTCCGCACTGACTAGCGGGAGAGGGGAGCAGTTCTTC
CASSSALTSGRGEQFF
>.|few|TRBV14|TRBJ2-1
TGTGCCAGCAGCCATTCCTTCCTAGCGTCTCCCTACAATGAGCAGTTCTTC
CASSHSFLASPYNEQFF
>.|.|TRBV15|TRBJ2-1
TGTGCCACCAGCAGAGATCTAGAAGCGGGCTCCTACAATGAGCAGTTCTTC
CATSRDLEAGSYNEQFF
>TRBD2|once|TRBV5-4|TRBJ2-7
TGTGCCAGCAGCCATACAACCGGGACTAGCTCCTCCGAGCAGTACTTC
CASSHTTGTSSSEQYF
>TRBD1|.|TRBV5-1|TRBJ1-2
TGCGCCAGCAGCTACGGACAGGGAGGGGGCTACACCTTC
CASSYGQGGGYTF
>TRBD2|.|TRBV2|TRBJ2-1
TGTGCCAGCACCGACGGGACTAGCGGGAGTAATGAGCAGTTCTTC
CASTDGTSGSNEQFF